This T cell receptor beta chain was profiled in a study of cytomegalovirus exposure and HLA in healthy donors. Study-level information: In a later analysis, the roughly 120 validation repertoires were reported to have used the same platform as the approximately 690 first-cohort repertoires.

This table comes from immunoSEQ multiplex PCR, and its TCRdb copy is limited to in-frame clones, with some not included. The sample has approximately 59,000 clones, around 93% seen once; the top ten hold about 5%. In its sample, this clone was seen a few times. Antigen specificity is unknown. Overall study results and limits: High sensitivity and specificity were reportedly achieved when the classifier diagnosed cytomegalovirus status.

The TCR sequence derives from a man aged 18 to 29 in good health and CMV-seropositive. Sequenced sample: PBMCs.

The CDR3 DNA reads TGTGCCAGCAGTGAAGCGTGGGGACTACAGTTCTTC. Translating it yields CASSEAWGLQFF. The chain links TRBV2 to TRBJ2-1, with 7 bases aligning to TRBD2. CDR3 length equals 12 residues. CDR1 SNHLY and CDR2 FYNNEI come from the germline V gene. V lost 0 bases, J lost 13 bases, and 3 bases stayed unmatched.